This TCR beta chain originates from a study of glioma-infiltrating T cells after dendritic cell vaccination (dated by TCRdb to the mid-2010s). For the wider study: A cohort of roughly 15 glioblastoma patients from Phase I and II dendritic cell vaccination trials was included, of whom 9 were newly diagnosed and 6 had recurrent disease. Each patient got three intradermal injections of the dendritic cell vaccine, spaced at biweekly intervals, in the arm below the axilla. Between the early 2000s and the early 2010s, patients were given autologous tumor lysate-pulsed dendritic cell vaccination. TCR sequencing metrics, including TIL content and tumor-blood repertoire overlap, were correlated with survival after dendritic cell vaccination. In glioblastoma patients vaccinated with dendritic cells, deep sequencing of TCR beta CDR3 regions served to measure tumor-infiltrating lymphocyte content and to compare repertoires between tumor and blood. To make the vaccine, monocyte-derived dendritic cells were cultured for 6 to 8 days with IL-4 and GM-CSF and then pulsed overnight with autologous tumor lysate.

This specimen's time point label, per the study, means: after dendritic cell vaccination, including at tumor progression/relapse. To be selected, patients needed enough residual fresh-frozen tumor tissue and more than two years of available survival data. Molecular status otherwise varied across the glioblastoma patients, but none of them carried an isocitrate dehydrogenase mutation. PBMC collection took place before vaccination, two weeks after the third vaccination, and at tumor progression if progression occurred. Genomic DNA was extracted with the Qiagen DNeasy Blood extraction Kit. As to this clone: Its antigen target is currently unknown. One base away there is no much larger clone; base qualities are not given.

For CDR1 and CDR2, the germline V gene (reference sequence) lists LNHDA and SQIVND. From the cysteine up to the phenylalanine, the CDR3 has a length of 12 residues. Just the 36-base CDR3 DNA is kept, in frame starting at base 1. The germline ends are 9 bases apart after V is trimmed by 5 bases and J by 4 bases. Using the immunoSEQ assay, TCRB CDR3 regions were amplified from roughly 2.1 micrograms of genomic DNA, or from all available DNA when less than that was on hand. Multiplex PCR used 60 forward primers for TCR V beta segments and 13 reverse primers for J beta segments. Synthetic control templates were spiked into each sample at limiting dilution to estimate reads per starting template. The Illumina HiSeq System generated 87 bp sequencing reads. In the original analysis: PCR and sequencing errors were removed by a nearest neighbor algorithm that merged closely related sequences. TCR overlap was defined as the percentage of unique tumor TCR beta sequences that were also found in the peripheral blood of the same patient. This immuneACCESS table, as held by TCRdb, lists in-frame sequences with V and J called but not all clones. Of the missing ones, under half trace to an unresolved V gene in checked studies; the others have no known cause. V, J and clone size are those of that table, while D and trimming were read from the DNA. The sample records roughly 62,000 clones, approximately 83% of which are singletons. The ten largest make up around a sixth of the sample.

General findings and caveats noted by the study authors: No direct relationship between TCR clonality and survival was found, suggesting that a diverse polyclonal response may matter. The cohort was small and heterogeneous, and full blood and tumor sets were available for few patients, with initial-recurrent tumor pairs available for even fewer patients. Longer time to progression and overall survival after dendritic cell vaccination were predicted by higher estimated pretreatment TIL content. The response model built on TCR overlap across three groups was characterized as speculative, with prospective validation still needed.

The source is a human donor with glioblastoma. The V and J genes are TRBV19 and TRBJ2-7; the D gene is perhaps TRBD2, on 5 matching bases. Sequencing was performed on blood, taken after dendritic cell vaccination. Read as DNA, the sequence is TGTGCCAGTAGTCAGACGGGGTACGAGCAGTACTTC. Translated, it reads CASSQTGYEQYF.